This passage covers 20 T cell receptor beta chains from one sample sequenced in a study of T cells in tuberculosis. The repertoire was sequenced with immunoSEQ multiplex PCR; TCRdb's copy has only in-frame clones and lacks some. The table records about 35,000 clones, over 90% of them present only once. Sequencing input: PBMCs. These receptor sequences come from a donor aged 10 to 29 with latent tuberculosis or without tuberculosis infection.

This clone was seen a single time. The chain carries TRBV2 and TRBJ1-4; 11 bases map to TRBD1. The CDR3 consists of 12 residues. The V gene end was trimmed by 8 bases and the J gene end by 7 bases; junction bases not matched to a gene: 0. CDR1 is SNHLY and CDR2 is FYNNEI in the germline V gene. The CDR3 DNA sequence: TGTGCCAGCGGGACAGGGGGTGAAAAACTGTTTTTT. This codes for CASGTGGEKLFF.

V is TRBV7-9 and J is TRBJ1-5; perhaps TRBD1 as D (5 bases). Trimming removed 5 bases from V and 0 bases from J, with 14 bases in between. From germline, CDR1 is SEHNR and CDR2 FQNEAQ (reference sequence). The CDR3 extends over 16 amino acids. The DNA for the CDR3 is TGTGCCAGCAGCACATATGGACAATATAGCAATCAGCCCCAGCATTTT. Translating gives CASSTYGQYSNQPQHF.

This sequence joins TRBV9 and TRBJ1-2; a weak D match, TRBD1 (5 bases). Germline CDR1 reads SGDLS; CDR2 reads YYNGEE. The CDR3 has 12 residues. V was shortened by 5 bases and J by 6 bases, with 11 bases between the two germline ends. CDR3 loop: CASRHKGNGYTF. The DNA for the CDR3 is TGTGCCAGCAGACACAAGGGGAATGGCTACACCTTC. Full variable domain (missing parts from reference TRBV9 and TRBJ1-2): DSGVTQTPKHLITATGQRVTLRCSPRSGDLSVYWYQQSLDQGLQFLIQYYNGEERAKGNILERFSAQQFPDLHSELNLSSLELGDSALYFCASRHKGNGYTFGSGTRLTVV.

The chain uses TRBV19 and TRBJ1-2; D might be TRBD1 (5 bases). Trimming removed 5 bases at V and 4 bases at J, with 11 bases between. Germline V gene lookup returns CDR1 LNHDA and CDR2 SQIVND (reference sequence). This CDR3 comprises 13 residues. The CDR3: CASSERGVYGYTF. Here the CDR3 DNA reads TGTGCCAGTAGTGAACGGGGGGTCTATGGCTACACCTTC.

V gene TRBV6-5 combines with J gene TRBJ2-3, with a weak D call TRBD2 (5 bases). From germline, CDR1 is MNHEY and CDR2 SVGAGI. The CDR3 length is 15 residues. Trimming left V 8 bases short and J 6 bases short, with 21 bases between. Written as DNA, the CDR3 is TGTGCCAGCGCATCCCAGCGGTGGGATGCGGATACGCAGTATTTT. It translates to CASASQRWDADTQYF.

The V gene is TRBV5-1, the J gene TRBJ1-4, with D possibly matching TRBD1 (6 bases). CDR3 length equals 14 residues. V was clipped by 0 bases and J by 5 bases, with 8 bases between them. Per the germline V gene, CDR1 is SGHRS and CDR2 is YFSETQ. The CDR3 bases are TGCGCCAGCAGCTTGGAGCAGGGGAATGAAAAACTGTTTTTT. This gives the protein CASSLEQGNEKLFF.

A few counts support this clone. The genes are TRBV2 and TRBJ1-3; no clear D gene. Trimming took 6 bases from V and 0 from J, leaving 6 bases between them. The CDR3 sequence is 13 residues long. CDR1 is SNHLY, CDR2 FYNNEI, per germline. Here the CDR3 reads CASREGSGNTIYF. In DNA, the CDR3 is TGTGCCAGCAGAGAGGGCTCTGGAAACACCATATATTTT.

The rearrangement joins TRBV5-1 to TRBJ2-1, with D possibly TRBD2 on 5 matching bases. The CDR3 covers 12 residues. Germline CDR1 reads SGHRS; CDR2 reads YFSETQ. V lost 0 bases and J lost 9, with 7 bases in between. The CDR3 loop reads CASSLGGSEQFF. As DNA, the CDR3 is TGCGCCAGCAGCTTGGGAGGGAGTGAGCAGTTCTTC.

V gene TRBV5-4 combines with J gene TRBJ2-7; 7 bases fit TRBD1. Germline assignment: CDR1 SGHNT and CDR2 YYREEE (reference sequence). V shed 4 bases and J 6 bases; nucleotides not matched to a gene: 10. This CDR3 spans 14 amino acids. CDR3: CASSRDSILTEQYF. The CDR3 DNA reads TGTGCCAGCAGCCGGGACAGCATCTTAACCGAGCAGTACTTC.

This clone was counted a single time. The chain carries TRBV19 and TRBJ2-3; 12 positions agree with TRBD2. The CDR3 totals 17 residues. The germline V gene encodes CDR1 LNHDA and CDR2 SQIVND (reference sequence). Trimming at V came to 4 bases and at J to 7 bases, leaving 12 bases not matched to a gene. The CDR3 coding sequence is TGTGCCAGTAGTACCCTACAACTAGCGGGGGGTGGGTATACGCAGTATTTT. It specifies CASSTLQLAGGGYTQYF.

The chain links TRBV30 to TRBJ2-7, with D unresolved. The germline V gene encodes CDR1 GTSNPN and CDR2 SVGIG (reference sequence). V was clipped by 3 bases and J by 0 bases, with 12 bases between them. The CDR3 has 14 residues. CDR3 coding DNA: TGTGCCTGGAGCAGGCGAGCAAGCTCCTACGAGCAGTACTTC. Protein sequence: CAWSRRASSYEQYF.

The V call is TRBV5-1, the J call TRBJ1-2; 7 bases agree with TRBD1. This CDR3 is 13 amino acids long. Trimming cost V 7 bases and J 1 base; bases outside gene matches: 4. Germline CDR1 SGHRS, CDR2 YFSETQ. Here the CDR3 reads CASGQDNNYGYTF. The CDR3 DNA reads TGCGCCAGCGGACAGGATAATAACTATGGCTACACCTTC.

This clone was seen just once. The chain recombines TRBV5-1 with TRBJ2-3; 9 positions agree with TRBD2. This CDR3 spans 14 amino acids. The J segment lost 4 bases and the V segment lost 2 bases, leaving 2 bases of the junction unmatched. Germline lookup yields CDR1 SGHRS and CDR2 YFSETQ. The CDR3 reads CASSFSGGADTQYF. DNA of the CDR3: TGCGCCAGCAGCTTTAGCGGGGGAGCAGATACGCAGTATTTT. Drawing the rest from reference TRBV5-1 and TRBJ2-3, the complete variable domain is KAGVTQTPRYLIKTRGQQVTLSCSPISGHRSVSWYQQTPGQGLQFLFEYFSETQRNKGNFPGRFSGRQFSNSRSEMNVSTLELGDSALYLCASSFSGGADTQYFGPGTRLTVL.

The rearrangement joins TRBV27 to TRBJ2-1; perhaps TRBD2 as D (5 bases). This CDR3 has 15 amino acids. With 0 bases removed from V and 4 bases from J, the gap between germline ends came to 10 bases. Germline V gene sequence: CDR1 MNHEY, CDR2 SMNVEV (reference sequence). In nucleotides, the CDR3 is TGTGCCAGCAGTTTATCCGATCGGGGATACAATGAGCAGTTCTTC. Translation gives CASSLSDRGYNEQFF.

V usage is TRBV11-2 and J usage is TRBJ1-4; no clear D gene. The CDR3 is 17 residues long. Germline assignment: CDR1 SGHAT and CDR2 FQNNGV. Trimming shortened V by 2 bases and J by 1 base, and 14 bases separated the two germline ends. CDR3 nucleotide sequence: TGTGCCAGCAGCTTACGGGGAGGGAGCGGAACTAATGAAAAACTGTTTTTT. This sequence encodes CASSLRGGSGTNEKLFF. The whole variable domain, remainder taken from reference TRBV11-2 and TRBJ1-4, is EAGVAQSPRYKIIEKRQSVAFWCNPISGHATLYWYQQILGQGPKLLIQFQNNGVVDDSQLPKDRFSAERLKGVDSTLKIQPAKLEDSAVYLCASSLRGGSGTNEKLFFGSGTQLSVL.

CDR3 loop: CASSDAPGDRPQHF. In DNA form, the CDR3 reads TGTGCCAGCAGTGACGCCCCGGGGGATCGACCCCAGCATTTT. The rearrangement uses TRBV6-1 and TRBJ1-5, with TRBD1 as a possible D gene (5 bases). The CDR3 has 14 amino acids. V was shortened by 3 bases and J by 10 bases, with 16 bases between the two germline ends. Germline-derived CDR1 and CDR2 are MNHNS and SASEGT.

V gene TRBV2 combines with J gene TRBJ2-3, with 13 nucleotides matching TRBD2. Germline V lookup: CDR1 SNHLY, CDR2 FYNNEI. CDR3 length: 16 residues. The V gene end was trimmed by 5 bases and the J gene end by 3 bases; junction bases not matched to a gene: 5. The DNA of the CDR3 is TGTGCCAGCAGTCTTAGGACTAGCGGGGGAACAGATACGCAGTATTTT. It yields the protein CASSLRTSGGTDTQYF.

This sequence joins TRBV5-4 and TRBJ2-2, with TRBD1 matching over 7 bases. Germline-derived CDR1 and CDR2 are SGHNT and YYREEE (reference sequence). J lost 4 bases, V lost 2 bases, and 5 bases had no gene match. The CDR3 loop spans 15 amino acids. Written as DNA, the CDR3 is TGTGCCAGCAGCTTCAGACAGGGTGGCACCGGGGAGCTGTTTTTT. Encoded protein: CASSFRQGGTGELFF.

The genes are TRBV2 and TRBJ2-7; D is ambiguous. The CDR3 has 12 residues. Germline assignment: CDR1 SNHLY and CDR2 FYNNEI. With 6 bases removed from V and 4 bases from J, the gap between germline ends came to 10 bases. CDR3 bases: TGTGCCAGCAGCCGAGGAAGATACGAGCAGTACTTC. Residues: CASSRGRYEQYF.

The V gene is TRBV30, the J gene TRBJ1-4, with 8 positions matching TRBD1. Germline V lookup: CDR1 GTSNPN, CDR2 SVGIG (reference sequence). Unmatched junction bases numbered 5, after V lost 1 base and J lost 7 bases. This CDR3 comprises 14 residues. Here the CDR3 reads CAWSGTGSSEKLFF. In nucleotides, the CDR3 is TGTGCCTGGAGTGGGACAGGGTCCAGTGAAAAACTGTTTTTT. Full variable domain (remainder filled in from reference TRBV30 and TRBJ1-4): SQTIHQWPATLVQPVGSPLSLECTVEGTSNPNLYWYRQAAGRGLQLLFYSVGIGQISSEVPQNLSASRPQDRQFILSSKKLLLSDSGFYLCAWSGTGSSEKLFFGSGTQLSVL.